This record looks at one T cell receptor (beta chain) sequence and its context. Its antigen is unknown. These data belong to a study of graft-versus-host responses after intestinal transplantation. Study-level points and caveats: There was an association between peak levels of circulating GvH clones and early post-transplant HvG declines.

The protocol was immunoSEQ multiplex PCR, while the TCRdb copy is restricted to in-frame clones and leaves out a portion. The sample has 41,000 or so clones, approximately 95% seen once. Germline V CDR1 and CDR2: SNHLY, FYNNEI. J gave up 0 bases and V 3 bases, and 12 bases lay outside the gene matches. This CDR3 has 19 residues. The chain joins TRBV2 to TRBJ2-4; 9 nucleotides align to TRBD2. The sequence came from a human donor who was the organ donor for an intestinal transplant. Sequenced here: unstimulated CD8+ T cells sorted from spleen or lymph node cells, sampled before transplant. CDR3: CASSDWIIAGERAKNIQYF. DNA for the CDR3: TGTGCCAGCAGTGACTGGATAATAGCGGGGGAACGAGCCAAAAACATTCAGTACTTC. Full variable domain (rest looked up from reference TRBV2 and TRBJ2-4): EPEVTQTPSHQVTQMGQEVILRCVPISNHLYFYWYRQILGQKVEFLVSFYNNEISEKSEIFDDQFSVERPDGSNFTLKIRSTKLEDSAMYFCASSDWIIAGERAKNIQYFGAGTRLSVL.